This TCR beta chain is from a study of T cells in women clearing cervical HPV infection. HPV was found by MY09/MY11 PCR and dot-blot genotyping. Generated by immunoSEQ multiplex PCR, the TCRdb table keeps only in-frame clones and is missing some. The sample holds tens of thousands of clones. As to this clone: The read finishes 3 residues shy of the CDR3 end, and the germline J gene is used to complete it.

The CDR3 contains 17 residues. Looked up from germline, CDR1 is LNHDA and CDR2 is SQIVND (reference sequence). Specimen: blood buffy coat. The chain uses TRBV19 and TRBJ1-2; possibly TRBD1 for D (5 bases). The clonotype comes from a woman between 18 and 70 years old with a cervical HPV16 infection that either progressed to CIN3+ or cleared (not recorded which). The sequenced CDR3 bases are TGTGCCAGTAGCCTCGGACTAGCGGGACCGTCCAAAAACATC. Translation gives CASSLGLAGPSKNI. Given in full, the CDR3 is CASSLGLAGPSKNIYTF. Complete variable domain (other parts from reference TRBV19 and TRBJ1-2): DGGITQSPKYLFRKEGQNVTLSCEQNLNHDAMYWYRQDPGQGLRLIYYSQIVNDFQKGDIAEGYSVSREKKESFPLTVTSAQKNPTAFYLCASSLGLAGPSKNIYTFGSGTRLTVV.